The entry below gives a single T cell receptor beta chain sequence along with its context. These data belong to a study of blood T cell repertoires in COVID-19. Study-level information: The analysed material was cDNA or gDNA that came from T cells, B-cell-depleted T cells, or PBMCs.

As handled by the study authors: Using reference gene primer amplification, nucleated cell counts were estimated. Using immunoSEQ multiplex PCR, the repertoire was profiled, and TCRdb retains in-frame clones only, with some absent. The D gene and trimming were derived from the DNA, and the V and J assignments and clone size from that table. The sample lists approximately 110,000 clones, about 85% seen once, with 3.5% to 5% in the top ten. CDR1 and CDR2 from the germline V gene are KGHDR and SFDVKD. V shed 4 bases, J shed 6 bases, and the junction held 6 bases outside the gene matches. This CDR3 comprises 14 residues.

The sequence was collected from a man in his fifties or sixties with acute or convalescent COVID-19. The source material was peripheral blood. The V call is TRBV24-1, the J call TRBJ2-7, with 9 bases lining up with TRBD1. The CDR3 nucleotides read TGTGCCACCAGTGAAAGGGACAGGGCGGGCGAGCAGTACTTC. Its translation: CATSERDRAGEQYF.